This entry is about one T cell receptor (beta chain). The CDR3 length is 16 residues. The germline gives CDR1 LGHNT, CDR2 FRNRAP. V lost 1 base and J lost 2, with 12 bases in between. This sample was included in a study of blood T cell repertoires in COVID-19. Study-wide context: PBMCs, B-cell-depleted T cells, or T cells provided the cDNA or gDNA that made up the material.

The authors' processing: Estimated nucleated cell counts came from reference gene primer amplification. Sequenced by immunoSEQ multiplex PCR; TCRdb stores in-frame clones only, minus some. The V and J calls and the clone size are those of that table, but D and trimming were determined from the DNA. The data show tens of thousands of clones, about 90% seen once. The rearrangement joins TRBV12-5 to TRBJ2-1, with a possible D match to TRBD1 (5 bases). The receptor comes from a human donor in a cohort sampled during active COVID-19. Sequencing was performed on peripheral blood. CDR3 sequence reads: CASGLALGQTYNEQFF. Here the CDR3 DNA reads TGTGCTAGTGGTTTGGCCCTAGGACAAACCTACAATGAGCAGTTCTTC.